Listed below are T cell receptor beta chains from one sample, sequenced in a study of PD-1 blockade in classical Hodgkin lymphoma. Profiled with immunoSEQ multiplex PCR; TCRdb holds only in-frame clones, not every one. The sample comprises 15,000 to 19,000 clones, about 82% of which are singletons, and 0.84% rests with the top ten. The sample taken for sequencing was CD4+ T cells from blood. All receptors come from a human donor with classical Hodgkin lymphoma. Each CDR3 is given with its conserved first and last residue. D genes are given only for firm matches. Size is omitted from some rows. Given values are once, few, many or a class for expanded clones.

v_gene: TRBV2
j_gene: TRBJ2-1
d_gene: TRBD1
abundance: .
CDR3aa: CASSRTGYNEQFF
CDR3nt: TGTGCCAGCAGTAGGACAGGCTACAATGAGCAGTTCTTC

v_gene: TRBV28
j_gene: TRBJ1-6
d_gene: .
abundance: once
CDR3aa: CASRIEARTAPLHF
CDR3nt: TGTGCCAGCAGGATTGAGGCCCGGACTGCACCCCTCCACTTT

v_gene: TRBV27
j_gene: TRBJ1-2
d_gene: .
abundance: .
CDR3aa: CASSLTGTTHYGYTF
CDR3nt: TGTGCCAGCAGTTTAACAGGGACTACTCACTATGGCTACACCTTC

v_gene: TRBV7-9
j_gene: TRBJ2-7
d_gene: .
abundance: few
CDR3aa: CASSSPTGHEQYF
CDR3nt: TGTGCCAGCAGCTCCCCGACGGGCCACGAGCAGTACTTC

v_gene: TRBV30
j_gene: TRBJ1-1
d_gene: .
abundance: .
CDR3aa: CAWGVYQGLAEAFF
CDR3nt: TGTGCCTGGGGTGTATACCAGGGGCTGGCTGAAGCTTTCTTT

v_gene: TRBV23-1
j_gene: TRBJ1-2
d_gene: .
abundance: .
CDR3aa: CASSQFRAWFYYGYTF
CDR3nt: TGCGCCAGCAGTCAATTCAGGGCTTGGTTTTACTATGGCTACACCTTC

v_gene: TRBV2
j_gene: TRBJ2-1
d_gene: .
abundance: .
CDR3aa: CASTQGRSYNEQFF
CDR3nt: TGTGCCAGCACCCAGGGTAGGAGTTACAATGAGCAGTTCTTC

v_gene: TRBV7-2
j_gene: TRBJ1-5
d_gene: TRBD1
abundance: .
CDR3aa: CASSRDRVDQPQHF
CDR3nt: TGTGCCAGCAGCAGGGACAGGGTCGATCAGCCCCAGCATTTT

v_gene: TRBV4-2
j_gene: TRBJ1-3
d_gene: TRBD1
abundance: .
CDR3aa: CASSLHRGTGGGNTIYF
CDR3nt: TGTGCCAGCAGCCTACACCGCGGGACAGGGGGTGGAAACACCATATATTTT

v_gene: TRBV15
j_gene: TRBJ2-7
d_gene: .
abundance: .
CDR3aa: CATRKRPAGTDEQYF
CDR3nt: TGTGCCACCAGAAAGAGACCGGCGGGCACAGACGAGCAGTACTTC

v_gene: TRBV2
j_gene: TRBJ2-2
d_gene: .
abundance: .
CDR3aa: CASNEAGQNTGELFF
CDR3nt: TGTGCCAGCAATGAGGCGGGTCAGAACACCGGGGAGCTGTTTTTT

v_gene: TRBV11-3
j_gene: TRBJ1-2
d_gene: .
abundance: .
CDR3aa: CASSLRVGASNNYGYTF
CDR3nt: TGTGCCAGCAGCTTAAGAGTGGGGGCCTCAAATAACTATGGCTACACCTTC

v_gene: TRBV5-1
j_gene: TRBJ2-7
d_gene: TRBD2
abundance: .
CDR3aa: CASSLDRGGDEQYF
CDR3nt: TGCGCCAGCAGCTTGGATCGGGGGGGTGACGAGCAGTACTTC

v_gene: TRBV7-9
j_gene: TRBJ1-2
d_gene: .
abundance: .
CDR3aa: CASSYGQYDGYTF
CDR3nt: TGTGCCAGCAGCTACGGACAATACGATGGCTACACCTTC

v_gene: TRBV6-6
j_gene: TRBJ2-7
d_gene: .
abundance: .
CDR3aa: CASTRYPKSNEQYF
CDR3nt: TGTGCCAGCACCCGTTACCCCAAATCCAACGAGCAGTACTTC

v_gene: TRBV4-3
j_gene: TRBJ2-7
d_gene: TRBD2
abundance: .
CDR3aa: CASSQEPSGSSYEQYF
CDR3nt: TGCGCCAGCAGCCAAGAGCCAAGCGGGAGCTCCTACGAGCAGTACTTC

v_gene: TRBV19
j_gene: TRBJ1-1
d_gene: .
abundance: .
CDR3aa: CATLPGVRLMVLSTEAFF
CDR3nt: TGTGCCACTCTTCCGGGGGTAAGGCTTATGGTATTAAGCACTGAAGCTTTCTTT

v_gene: TRBV5-8
j_gene: TRBJ2-2
d_gene: .
abundance: .
CDR3aa: CASSLGAPNTGELFF
CDR3nt: TGTGCCAGCAGCTTGGGGGCGCCGAACACCGGGGAGCTGTTTTTT

v_gene: TRBV6-6
j_gene: TRBJ1-2
d_gene: .
abundance: .
CDR3aa: CASSYSPGRGYTF
CDR3nt: TGTGCCAGCAGTTACAGCCCGGGTCGGGGCTACACCTTC

v_gene: TRBV12-2
j_gene: TRBJ1-4
d_gene: .
abundance: once
CDR3aa: CASRQRTGGLGKLFF
CDR3nt: TGTGCAAGTCGCCAACGGACAGGGGGATTAGGAAAACTGTTTTTT

v_gene: TRBV28
j_gene: TRBJ2-1
d_gene: .
abundance: .
CDR3aa: CASSLWESSEQFF
CDR3nt: TGTGCCAGCAGTTTATGGGAAAGCAGTGAGCAGTTCTTC

v_gene: TRBV27
j_gene: TRBJ2-3
d_gene: .
abundance: .
CDR3aa: CASSRGRGTDTQYF
CDR3nt: TGTGCCAGCAGTCGGGGCAGGGGCACAGATACGCAGTATTTT

v_gene: TRBV5-1
j_gene: TRBJ2-3
d_gene: TRBD2
abundance: .
CDR3aa: CASSLAASGRGADTQYF
CDR3nt: TGCGCCAGCAGCTTGGCGGCTAGCGGGAGAGGGGCAGATACGCAGTATTTT

v_gene: TRBV7-2
j_gene: TRBJ2-7
d_gene: .
abundance: .
CDR3aa: CASSLQATYEQYF
CDR3nt: TGTGCCAGCAGCTTGCAGGCAACCTACGAGCAGTACTTC

v_gene: TRBV2
j_gene: TRBJ2-1
d_gene: TRBD2
abundance: .
CDR3aa: CASRQSGNSYNEQFF
CDR3nt: TGTGCCAGCAGGCAAAGCGGGAACTCCTACAATGAGCAGTTCTTC

v_gene: TRBV18
j_gene: TRBJ1-1
d_gene: .
abundance: once
CDR3aa: CASSPRVLFSEAFF
CDR3nt: TGTGCCAGCTCACCCCGGGTCCTCTTTAGTGAAGCTTTCTTT

v_gene: TRBV5-4
j_gene: TRBJ2-3
d_gene: .
abundance: .
CDR3aa: CASSATSRETDTQYF
CDR3nt: TGTGCCAGCAGCGCGACTAGTCGGGAGACAGATACGCAGTATTTT